Many counts were recorded for the clone carrying this TCR beta chain. Its specificity is unknown. The CDR3 regions of TCR beta were amplified from RNA transcripts. The HTBI primer set drove a first-round RT-PCR of the TCR CDR3. From the multiplex PCR reads, TCRdb called clonotypes with MiXCR, one entry per CDR3 protein. The table lists about 200,000 distinct CDR3 sequences, around 20% of them singletons. The source of the sample is a study of T cells in Graves' hyperthyroidism and ophthalmopathy. Findings and caveats of the study: A median around 6 months before onset, the model predicted ophthalmopathy. Ophthalmopathy could be told apart from stable hyperthyroidism with a 13 V-J model.

The V and J ends lost 6 bases and 1 base respectively, with 15 bases between them. The length of the CDR3 is 14 residues. Per germline, CDR1 DFQATT and CDR2 SNEGSKA (reference sequence). Newly diagnosed hyperthyroidism, duration under 2 months, in patients aged 18 to 65. Criteria for exclusion of patients were uncontrolled infection, other autoimmune disease, pregnancy or lactation. The receptor comes from a man aged 35-49 years with Graves' hyperthyroidism. The V and J genes are TRBV20-1 and TRBJ1-1; D is possibly TRBD1 (6 bases). The sequenced material came from blood. DNA of the CDR3: TGCAGTGCATTCAGGGCGGGACAGAACACTGAAGCTTTCTTT. As protein: CSAFRAGQNTEAFF.